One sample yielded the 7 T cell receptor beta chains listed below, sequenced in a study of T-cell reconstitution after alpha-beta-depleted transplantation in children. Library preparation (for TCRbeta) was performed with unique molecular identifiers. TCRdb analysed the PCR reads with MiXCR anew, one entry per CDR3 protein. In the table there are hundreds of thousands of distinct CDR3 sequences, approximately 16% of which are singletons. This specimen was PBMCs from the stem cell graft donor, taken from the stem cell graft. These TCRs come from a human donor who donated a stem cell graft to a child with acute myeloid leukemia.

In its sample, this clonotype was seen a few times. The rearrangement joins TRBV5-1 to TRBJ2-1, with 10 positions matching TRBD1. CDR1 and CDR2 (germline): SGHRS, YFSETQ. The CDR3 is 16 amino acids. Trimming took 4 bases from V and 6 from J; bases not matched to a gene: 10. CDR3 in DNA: TGCGCCAGCAGCAGAGGGACAGGGGCCACTCTCAATGAGCAGTTCTTC. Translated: CASSRGTGATLNEQFF.

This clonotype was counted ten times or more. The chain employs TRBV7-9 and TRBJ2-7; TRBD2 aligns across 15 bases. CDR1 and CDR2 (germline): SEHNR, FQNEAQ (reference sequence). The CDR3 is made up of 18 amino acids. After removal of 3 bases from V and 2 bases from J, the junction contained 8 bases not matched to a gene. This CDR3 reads CASSFPAGTSGGPYEQYF. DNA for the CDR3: TGTGCCAGCAGCTTCCCGGCCGGGACTAGCGGGGGGCCCTACGAGCAGTACTTC. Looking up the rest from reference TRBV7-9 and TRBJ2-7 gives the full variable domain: DTGVSQNPRHKITKRGQNVTFRCDPISEHNRLYWYRQTLGQGPEFLTYFQNEAQLEKSRLLSDRFSAERPKGSFSTLEIQRTEQGDSAMYLCASSFPAGTSGGPYEQYFGPGTRLTVT.

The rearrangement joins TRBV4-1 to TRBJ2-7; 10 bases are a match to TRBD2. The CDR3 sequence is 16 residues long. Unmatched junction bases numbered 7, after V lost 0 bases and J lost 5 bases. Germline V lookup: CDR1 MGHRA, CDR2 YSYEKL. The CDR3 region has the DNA TGCGCCAGCAGCCAAGATATAGCTAGCGGGGGACACGAGCAGTACTTC. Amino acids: CASSQDIASGGHEQYF.

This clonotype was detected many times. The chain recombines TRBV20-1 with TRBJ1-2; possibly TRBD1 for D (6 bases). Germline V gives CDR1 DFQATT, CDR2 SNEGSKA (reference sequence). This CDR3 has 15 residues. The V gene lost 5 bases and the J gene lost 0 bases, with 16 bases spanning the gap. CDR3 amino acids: CSARTVHLANYGYTF. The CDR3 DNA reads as TGCAGTGCTCGGACAGTACACCTAGCTAACTATGGCTACACCTTC.

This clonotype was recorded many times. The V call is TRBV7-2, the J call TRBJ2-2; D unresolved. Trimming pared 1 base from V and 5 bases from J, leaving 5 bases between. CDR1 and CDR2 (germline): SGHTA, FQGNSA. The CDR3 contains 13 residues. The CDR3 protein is CASSLDRTGELFF. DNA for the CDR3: TGTGCCAGCAGCTTAGATCGGACCGGGGAGCTGTTTTTT.

The CDR3 loop is CASSLQSGGLYYEQYF. CDR3 sequence (DNA): TGTGCCAGCAGCTTACAAAGCGGGGGGCTTTATTACGAGCAGTACTTC. The gene calls are TRBV13 and TRBJ2-7, with 9 nucleotides matching TRBD2. Germline V gene data show CDR1 as PRHDT and CDR2 as FYEKMQ (reference sequence). The CDR3 is 16 amino acids. The ends lost 2 bases at V and 4 bases at J; junction bases unmatched: 9.

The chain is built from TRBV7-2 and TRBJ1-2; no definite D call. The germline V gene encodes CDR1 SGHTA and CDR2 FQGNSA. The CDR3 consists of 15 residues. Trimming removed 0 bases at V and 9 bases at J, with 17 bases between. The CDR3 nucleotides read TGTGCCAGCAGCTTAGCCGTGAAGGTCGAGAATCGCTACACCTTC. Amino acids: CASSLAVKVENRYTF. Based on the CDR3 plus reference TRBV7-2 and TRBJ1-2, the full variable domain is GAGVSQSPSNKVTEKGKDVELRCDPISGHTALYWYRQSLGQGLEFLIYFQGNSAPDKSGLPSDRFSAERTGGSVSTLTIQRTQQEDSAVYLCASSLAVKVENRYTFGSGTRLTVV.